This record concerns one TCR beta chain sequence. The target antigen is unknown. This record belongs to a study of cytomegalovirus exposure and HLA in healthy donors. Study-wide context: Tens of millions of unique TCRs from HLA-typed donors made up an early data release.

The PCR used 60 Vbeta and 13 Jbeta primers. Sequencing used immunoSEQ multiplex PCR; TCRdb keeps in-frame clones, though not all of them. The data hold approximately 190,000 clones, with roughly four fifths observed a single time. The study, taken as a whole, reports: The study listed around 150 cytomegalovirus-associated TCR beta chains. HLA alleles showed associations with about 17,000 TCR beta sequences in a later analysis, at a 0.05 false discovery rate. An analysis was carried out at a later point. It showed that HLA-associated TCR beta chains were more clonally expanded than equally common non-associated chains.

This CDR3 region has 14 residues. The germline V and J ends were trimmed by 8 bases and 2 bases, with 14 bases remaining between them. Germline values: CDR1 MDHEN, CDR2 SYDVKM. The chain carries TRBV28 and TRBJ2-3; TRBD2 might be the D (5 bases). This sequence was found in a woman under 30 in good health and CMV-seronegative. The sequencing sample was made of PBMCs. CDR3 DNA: TGTGCCAGCGGAGGCACCAGCGTCACAGATACGCAGTATTTT. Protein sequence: CASGGTSVTDTQYF.